The source of this T cell receptor beta chain is a study of CD8 T cells in ankylosing spondylitis. General study points: Previous work reported some of these motif variants in the synovial fluid and blood of reactive arthritis. Matched ankylosing spondylitis synovial fluid reportedly showed significant enrichment of disease-linked clones. Disease-linked clones bore a CD8+ phenotype, appearing relatively rarely in peripheral blood.

This clonotype was counted many times. Its antigen remains unknown. TCRdb re-analysed the 5' RACE reads in MiXCR, keeping a single row per CDR3 protein. The sample yields roughly 130,000 distinct CDR3 sequences, approximately 15% seen once. The ends lost 3 bases at V and 1 base at J; junction bases unmatched: 9. The CDR3 covers 15 residues. The germline V gene has CDR1 DFQATT and CDR2 SNEGSKA (reference sequence). The receptor comes from a female donor with ankylosing spondylitis or in good health (not recorded which). The sequenced sample consisted of blood, either unsorted or a sorted T cell fraction (not recorded which). The chain is built from TRBV20-1 and TRBJ2-7; 7 bases line up with TRBD2. CDR3 coding DNA: TGCAGTGCTAGCTTCGACTCAGCGGGGTCCTACGAGCAGTACTTC. It yields the protein CSASFDSAGSYEQYF.